This record concerns one T cell receptor beta chain sequence. The antigen remains unidentified. Sequencing was at deep level. PCR replicates from unsorted PBMC used about 300 ng DNA, and this amount was some 30,000 T cell genomes. DNA from unsorted PBMC was sequenced on ten immunoSEQ deep assay plates. Clones were sequenced by immunoSEQ multiplex PCR, and TCRdb holds only the in-frame ones, with some missing. In the table there are about 490,000 clones, less than 80% of which are singletons. The data belong to a study of shared clonotypes between healthy human individuals. Notes on the study in general: What limited the represented genetic and exposure-history diversity was the small number of donors.

Germline V gene sequence: CDR1 SGHTA, CDR2 FQGNSA. The CDR3 spans 14 residues. The ends were cut back, 7 bases at V and 2 bases at J, with 12 bases in the middle. The sample consisted of PBMCs. This receptor was identified in a woman between 40 and 55 years old in good health. Some clones in this sample may be carry-over from other donors' samples. The chain joins TRBV7-2 to TRBJ2-1; the D is unclear. The CDR3 here is CASTRMAPYNEQFF. CDR3 sequence (DNA): TGTGCCAGCACCCGTATGGCTCCCTACAATGAGCAGTTCTTC.